The sample holds many counts of the clone carrying this T cell receptor beta chain. Libraries of TCR beta came from iRepertoire HTBI primers plus Arm-PCR of CDR3 regions. TCRdb recomputed calls from the multiplex PCR reads with MiXCR, one row per CDR3 protein. The table records about 540,000 distinct CDR3 sequences, 13% of them present only once. The entry originates in a study of regulatory T cells in long-lasting Graves disease. Described time point: newly diagnosed GD, antithyroid drugs for less than 3 months. RNA from PBMCs was the source of the TCR library. Looked up from germline, CDR1 is MGHDK and CDR2 is SYGVNS. This CDR3 comprises 16 residues. Trimming cost V 3 bases and J 6 bases, with 15 bases left between them. The same data also contributed to another study, on T cells in Graves' hyperthyroidism and ophthalmopathy.

This sample comprised peripheral blood mononuclear cells (PBMCs), obtained at new diagnosis, from a patient treated with antithyroid drugs. The chain is built from TRBV25-1 and TRBJ1-6; D gene ambiguous. The receptor was isolated from a man aged 25-45 years with Graves disease. DNA of the CDR3: TGTGCCAGCAGTGAGATAGGACCGAGTGGTAATTCACCCCTCCACTTT. This translates into CASSEIGPSGNSPLHF.